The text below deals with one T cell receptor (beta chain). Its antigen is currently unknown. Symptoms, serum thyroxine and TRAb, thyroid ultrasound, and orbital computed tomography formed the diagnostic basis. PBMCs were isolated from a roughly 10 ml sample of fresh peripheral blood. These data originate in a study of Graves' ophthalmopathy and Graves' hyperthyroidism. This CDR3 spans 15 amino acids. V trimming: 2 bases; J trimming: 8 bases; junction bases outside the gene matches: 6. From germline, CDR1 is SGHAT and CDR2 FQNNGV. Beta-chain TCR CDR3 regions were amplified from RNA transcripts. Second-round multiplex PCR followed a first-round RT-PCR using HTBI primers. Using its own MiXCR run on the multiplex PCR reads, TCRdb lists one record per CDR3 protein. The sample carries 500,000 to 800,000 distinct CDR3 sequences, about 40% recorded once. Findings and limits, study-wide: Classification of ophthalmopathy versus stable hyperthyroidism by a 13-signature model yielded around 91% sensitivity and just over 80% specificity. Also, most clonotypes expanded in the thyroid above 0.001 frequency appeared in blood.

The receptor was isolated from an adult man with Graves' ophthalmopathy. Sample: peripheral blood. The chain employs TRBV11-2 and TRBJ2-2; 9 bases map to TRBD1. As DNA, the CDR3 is TGTGCCAGCAGCTTAACGGGACAGGGAGCGGGGGAGCTGTTTTTT. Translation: CASSLTGQGAGELFF.